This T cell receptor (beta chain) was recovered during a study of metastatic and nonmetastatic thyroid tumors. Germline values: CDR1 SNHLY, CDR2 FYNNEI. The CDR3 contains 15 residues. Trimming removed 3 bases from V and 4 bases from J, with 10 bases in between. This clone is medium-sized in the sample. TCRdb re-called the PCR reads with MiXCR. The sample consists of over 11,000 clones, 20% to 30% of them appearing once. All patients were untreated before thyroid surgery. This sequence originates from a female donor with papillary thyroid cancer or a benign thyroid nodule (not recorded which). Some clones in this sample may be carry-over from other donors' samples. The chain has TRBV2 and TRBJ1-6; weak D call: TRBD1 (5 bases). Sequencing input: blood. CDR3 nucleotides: TGTGCCAGCAGTGACGGGGCGCGGTATAATTCACCCCTCCACTTT. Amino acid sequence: CASSDGARYNSPLHF.